The T cell receptor (beta chain) described here comes from a study of CD4 T cells in relation to SARS-CoV-2 and coronaviruses. Turning to the study itself: After nine to eleven days of antigen culture, PBMC TCR beta CDR3s were sequenced.

The unexposed donors gave CD4+ T cells in about 2010-2019, prior to COVID-19. After less than 11 days of culture, CD4+ T cells were isolated. This table comes from immunoSEQ multiplex PCR, and its TCRdb copy is limited to in-frame clones, with some not included. The table lists approximately 20,000 clones, 75% to 85% of them singletons. The germline gives CDR1 SGHRS, CDR2 YFSETQ. The V gene lost 5 bases and the J gene lost 3 bases, with 12 bases spanning the gap. The CDR3 runs 13 residues. This clone has only a few counts. Its specificity is not known. Broader study findings: SARS-CoV-2-driven expansion was significantly weaker in crossreactive than monoreactive clones. No crossreactivity against non-spike viral proteins was tested here.

This clonotype originated in a human donor in good health. The sequenced sample was CD4+ T cells from PBMCs, cultured in vitro. The genes are TRBV5-1 and TRBJ2-7; possibly TRBD1 for D (6 bases). CDR3 in DNA: TGCGCCAGCAGACAGGGACGGGACTACGAGCAGTACTTC. It codes for CASRQGRDYEQYF.